The 25 T cell receptor beta chains below all came from one sample that was sequenced in a study of T cell clones after liver transplantation. TCRdb's copy holds only in-frame clones and misses some; the assay was immunoSEQ multiplex PCR. Here the sample spans nearly 55,000 clones, 65% to 85% being singletons. Sequenced material: CD4+ T cells from blood, taken before liver transplant. The receptors were gathered from a human donor who received a liver transplant.

The chain is built from TRBV9 and TRBJ2-1; the D gene is possibly TRBD1 (6 bases). Germline CDR1 and CDR2: SGDLS and YYNGEE. The CDR3 extends over 13 amino acids. V was clipped by 6 bases and J by 3 bases, with 10 bases between them. CDR3 coding DNA: TGTGCCAGCAACAGGGAGCTCTACAATGAGCAGTTCTTC. Protein product: CASNRELYNEQFF.

The chain is built from TRBV19 and TRBJ2-2, with unresolved D. The ends were cut back, 5 bases at V and 3 bases at J, with 10 bases in the middle. Per germline, CDR1 LNHDA and CDR2 SQIVND (reference sequence). The CDR3 contains 14 residues. The CDR3 here is CASSPQAYTGELFF. CDR3 bases: TGTGCCAGTAGTCCGCAAGCTTACACCGGGGAGCTGTTTTTT.

The CDR3 loop reads CASSNEGQGAEKLFF. CDR3 coding DNA: TGTGCCAGTAGTAACGAGGGACAGGGGGCGGAAAAACTGTTTTTT. The V gene is TRBV19, the J gene TRBJ1-4, with 12 bases fitting TRBD1. Germline V gene sequence: CDR1 LNHDA, CDR2 SQIVND (reference sequence). J lost 8 bases, V lost 4 bases, and 5 bases had no gene match. This CDR3 spans 15 amino acids.

The genes are TRBV10-3 and TRBJ1-1; the match to TRBD1 covers 7 bases. Germline loops: CDR1 ENHRY, CDR2 SYGVKD. The CDR3 has 12 amino acids. V lost 5 bases and J lost 9; bases outside the gene matches: 6. For the CDR3, the DNA is TGTGCCATCAGTACAGGGGAGGGGAAAGCTTTCTTT. Translation: CAISTGEGKAFF.

The rearrangement joins TRBV5-1 to TRBJ1-5; the match to TRBD1 covers 7 bases. Germline assignment: CDR1 SGHRS and CDR2 YFSETQ. The CDR3 sequence is 17 residues long. With 4 bases clipped from V and 2 bases from J, the junction kept 12 bases outside the gene matches. The CDR3 is CASSPEPGQNRNQPQHF. CDR3 DNA sequence: TGCGCCAGCAGCCCCGAACCGGGACAGAATCGCAATCAGCCCCAGCATTTT.

Written as DNA, the CDR3 is TGTGCCAGTAGTAGATACACCGGGACACTTGGAAACACCATATATTTT. Translation gives CASSRYTGTLGNTIYF. The chain links TRBV19 to TRBJ1-3; TRBD1 is a possible D gene (6 bases). This CDR3 region has 16 residues. Looked up from germline, CDR1 is LNHDA and CDR2 is SQIVND (reference sequence). Deletions cut 4 bases from V and 3 bases from J, with 16 bases between.

The rearrangement joins TRBV9 to TRBJ2-7, with D possibly being TRBD2 (5 bases). Germline V gives CDR1 SGDLS, CDR2 YYNGEE. Trimming left V 0 bases short and J 4 bases short, with 11 bases between. The CDR3 runs 14 residues. CDR3 in DNA: TGTGCCAGCAGCGTAGAGGCAGGACTGTACGAGCAGTACTTC. Translated: CASSVEAGLYEQYF. Looking up the rest from reference TRBV9 and TRBJ2-7 gives the full variable domain: DSGVTQTPKHLITATGQRVTLRCSPRSGDLSVYWYQQSLDQGLQFLIQYYNGEERAKGNILERFSAQQFPDLHSELNLSSLELGDSALYFCASSVEAGLYEQYFGPGTRLTVT.

V gene TRBV6-1 combines with J gene TRBJ2-1; a possible D gene is TRBD1 (6 bases). Germline V gene sequence: CDR1 MNHNS, CDR2 SASEGT. The CDR3 spans 13 residues. V was shortened by 0 bases and J by 12 bases, with 12 bases between the two germline ends. The CDR3 reads CASSEAYRDRQFF. The CDR3 region has the DNA TGTGCCAGCAGTGAAGCTTACAGGGATAGGCAGTTCTTC.

V and J are TRBV4-3 and TRBJ2-1; 14 bases agree with TRBD2. Germline CDR1 is LGHNA and CDR2 is YSLEER. This CDR3 is 20 amino acids long. With V trimmed by 1 base and J by 2 bases, 10 bases remained unmatched. CDR3 residues: CASSQGGAGTSGGPYNEQFF. DNA of the CDR3: TGCGCCAGCAGCCAAGGCGGTGCCGGGACTAGCGGGGGTCCCTACAATGAGCAGTTCTTC.

The genes are TRBV15 and TRBJ1-2, with D possibly matching TRBD1 (6 bases). There are 14 residues in the CDR3. Per germline, CDR1 LNHNV and CDR2 YYDKDF (reference sequence). Between the trimmed V and J ends, which lost 5 bases and 3 bases, there was a span of 13 bases. CDR3 region: CATSPGGGHYGYTF. The CDR3 DNA sequence: TGTGCCACCAGCCCTGGGGGGGGCCACTATGGCTACACCTTC.

The gene calls are TRBV5-6 and TRBJ2-3, with 13 bases fitting TRBD2. The CDR3 is made up of 17 amino acids. V dropped 0 bases and J dropped 3; count of bases not matched to a gene: 4. Germline CDR1 and CDR2: SGHDT and YYEEEE. Here the CDR3 DNA reads TGTGCCAGCAGCTTGGGACTAGCGGGGGGAAAGACAGATACGCAGTATTTT. This sequence encodes CASSLGLAGGKTDTQYF.

CDR3 sequence: CASRGDGAGELFF. In DNA, the CDR3 is TGTGCCAGCAGGGGTGACGGGGCCGGGGAGCTGTTTTTT. V usage is TRBV9 and J usage is TRBJ2-2; D perhaps matches TRBD2 (5 bases). V lost 5 bases and J lost 6, with 11 bases in between. The CDR3 extends over 13 amino acids. Germline V gene lookup returns CDR1 SGDLS and CDR2 YYNGEE.

The chain carries TRBV19 and TRBJ2-1; D is perhaps TRBD1 or TRBD2 (5 bases each). The germline gives CDR1 LNHDA, CDR2 SQIVND (reference sequence). The CDR3 has 16 amino acids. Trimming left V 3 bases short and J 8 bases short, with 20 bases between. This CDR3 reads CASSIWFGAGRDEQFF. The CDR3, as DNA: TGTGCCAGTAGTATCTGGTTCGGGGCGGGTAGGGATGAGCAGTTCTTC. The variable domain in full, completed from reference TRBV19 and TRBJ2-1, reads DGGITQSPKYLFRKEGQNVTLSCEQNLNHDAMYWYRQDPGQGLRLIYYSQIVNDFQKGDIAEGYSVSREKKESFPLTVTSAQKNPTAFYLCASSIWFGAGRDEQFFGPGTRLTVL.

The chain couples TRBV6-6 to TRBJ1-1; possibly TRBD1 for D (6 bases). The germline V gene encodes CDR1 MNHNY and CDR2 SVGAGI (reference sequence). The V and J ends lost 3 bases and 3 bases respectively, with 17 bases between them. The CDR3 totals 16 residues. CDR3 in amino acids: CASSYEGGAIYTEAFF. The DNA for the CDR3 is TGTGCCAGCAGTTATGAGGGGGGGGCTATATACACTGAAGCTTTCTTT.

The chain couples TRBV30 to TRBJ1-1; D gene unclear. Germline CDR1 and CDR2: GTSNPN and SVGIG (reference sequence). CDR3 size: 11 residues. V lost 0 bases and J lost 9, with 8 bases in between. CDR3: CAWSVVSQAFF. The CDR3, as DNA: TGTGCCTGGAGTGTAGTGTCCCAAGCTTTCTTT.

This clone was seen only once. The chain links TRBV4-2 to TRBJ1-3, with D perhaps matching TRBD1 (5 bases). Germline-derived CDR1 and CDR2 are LGHNA and YNFKEQ. The CDR3 has 18 amino acids. V was trimmed by 0 bases and J by 2 bases, leaving 17 bases between them. CDR3 bases: TGTGCCAGCAGCCAAGAAAGGCGGACCGGGACGCCTGGAAACACCATATATTTT. Amino acid sequence: CASSQERRTGTPGNTIYF.

J is TRBJ2-2 and V is TRBV18; TRBD2 is a possible D gene (6 bases). The CDR3 extends over 15 amino acids. Deletions cut 6 bases from V and 3 bases from J, with 14 bases between. Germline loops: CDR1 KGHSH, CDR2 LQKENI. CDR3 in amino acids: CASSPRGTDTGELFF. In DNA, the CDR3 is TGTGCCAGCTCTCCCCGGGGGACGGACACCGGGGAGCTGTTTTTT. The full variable domain, completed using reference TRBV18 and TRBJ2-2, is NAGVMQNPRHLVRRRGQEARLRCSPMKGHSHVYWYRQLPEEGLKFMVYLQKENIIDESGMPKERFSAEFPKEGPSILRIQQVVRGDSAAYFCASSPRGTDTGELFFGEGSRLTVL.

The count of this clone is one. The chain employs TRBV18 and TRBJ2-3; possibly TRBD2 for D (5 bases). The CDR3 totals 14 residues. CDR1 is KGHSH and CDR2 is LQKENI in the germline V gene. Trimming stripped 6 bases from V and 2 bases from J, with 12 bases between. This chain's CDR3 is CASSPTDYTDTQYF. The CDR3 DNA reads TGTGCCAGCTCCCCAACTGACTACACAGATACGCAGTATTTT.

The DNA of the CDR3 is TGTGCCAGCAGCTTAGGCCGACTAGCCCCGTTCTTC. This sequence encodes CASSLGRLAPFF. The rearrangement uses TRBV11-2 and TRBJ2-1; TRBD2 matches at 7 bases. J gave up 15 bases and V 1 base, and 6 bases lay outside the gene matches. The length of the CDR3 is 12 residues. Per germline, CDR1 SGHAT and CDR2 FQNNGV.

Here the CDR3 reads CASWRTGGLDEKLFF. The DNA for the CDR3 is TGTGCCAGTTGGCGGACAGGGGGCTTGGATGAAAAACTGTTTTTT. V is TRBV19 and J is TRBJ1-4, with 11 bases aligning to TRBD1. In germline, CDR1 is LNHDA, CDR2 SQIVND (reference sequence). V shed 8 bases, J shed 6 bases, and the junction held 8 bases outside the gene matches. The CDR3 is 15 residues long.

The DNA for the CDR3 is TGTGCCATCAGTGAGGGGGAGTCTGGCTACACCTTC. Its translation is CAISEGESGYTF. The chain links TRBV10-3 to TRBJ1-2; D is unresolved. This CDR3 region has 12 residues. Germline lookup yields CDR1 ENHRY and CDR2 SYGVKD. V lost 2 bases, J lost 7 bases, and 8 bases lay in between.

The chain joins TRBV5-1 to TRBJ2-7; maybe TRBD2 (5 bases). Trimming left V 2 bases short and J 5 bases short, with 8 bases between. Germline assignment: CDR1 SGHRS and CDR2 YFSETQ. There are 12 residues in the CDR3. The CDR3 region is CASSFDGDEQYF. The CDR3, as DNA: TGCGCCAGCAGCTTCGACGGGGACGAGCAGTACTTC.

V is TRBV1 and J is TRBJ2-7; the table names TRBD2, a call not compared with the DNA. TRBV1 is annotated as a pseudogene. The CDR3 loop spans 16 amino acids. For the CDR3, the DNA is TGCACCAGCAGCCAGGGGACTAGCGGGAGAAGGGACGAGCAGTACTTC. It specifies CTSSQGTSGRRDEQYF.

The gene calls are TRBV19 and TRBJ1-5; 8 bases line up with TRBD1. After removal of 11 bases from V and 6 bases from J, the junction contained 12 bases not matched to a gene. There are 14 residues in the CDR3. Germline V gene lookup returns CDR1 LNHDA and CDR2 SQIVND (reference sequence). CDR3 loop: CAAGGRGHSQPQHF. The CDR3 DNA is TGTGCCGCCGGGGGCAGGGGGCATAGTCAGCCCCAGCATTTT.

This clone has a single count. CDR3 amino acids: CASSSGFSYEQYF. The CDR3 nucleotides read TGTGCCAGCAGCTCCGGGTTCTCCTACGAGCAGTACTTC. V gene TRBV7-9 combines with J gene TRBJ2-7; D remains unclear. Between the trimmed V and J ends, which lost 4 bases and 0 bases, there was a span of 7 bases. Germline CDR1 reads SEHNR; CDR2 reads FQNEAQ (reference sequence). The length of the CDR3 is 13 residues.